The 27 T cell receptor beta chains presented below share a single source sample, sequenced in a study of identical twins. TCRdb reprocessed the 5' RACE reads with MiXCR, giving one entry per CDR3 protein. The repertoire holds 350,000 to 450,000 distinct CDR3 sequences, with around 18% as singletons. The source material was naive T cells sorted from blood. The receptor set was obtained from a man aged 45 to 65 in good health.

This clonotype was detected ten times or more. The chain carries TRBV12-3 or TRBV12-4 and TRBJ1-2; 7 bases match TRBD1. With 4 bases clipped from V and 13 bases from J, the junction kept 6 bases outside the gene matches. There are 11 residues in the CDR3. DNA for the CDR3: TGTGCCAGCAGTTCAGACAGGGTATCCACCTTC. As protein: CASSSDRVSTF.

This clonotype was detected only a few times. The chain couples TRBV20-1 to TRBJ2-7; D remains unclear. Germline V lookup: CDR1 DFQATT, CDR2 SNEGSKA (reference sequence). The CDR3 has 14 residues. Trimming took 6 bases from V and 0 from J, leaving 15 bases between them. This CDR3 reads CSASYYLSSYEQYF. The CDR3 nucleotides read TGCAGTGCCTCTTACTACCTGTCCTCCTACGAGCAGTACTTC.

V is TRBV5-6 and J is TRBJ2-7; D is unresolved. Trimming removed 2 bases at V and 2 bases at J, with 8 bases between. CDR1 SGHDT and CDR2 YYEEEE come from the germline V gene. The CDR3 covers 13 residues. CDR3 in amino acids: CASSFFKAYEQYF. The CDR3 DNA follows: TGTGCCAGCAGCTTCTTCAAGGCCTACGAGCAGTACTTC.

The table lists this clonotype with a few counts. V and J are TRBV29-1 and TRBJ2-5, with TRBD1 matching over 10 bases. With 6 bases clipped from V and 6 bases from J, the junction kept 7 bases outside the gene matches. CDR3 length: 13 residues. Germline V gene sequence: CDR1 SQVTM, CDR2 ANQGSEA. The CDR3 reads CSVRGTGVQTQYF. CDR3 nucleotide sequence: TGCAGCGTCCGCGGGACAGGGGTGCAGACCCAGTACTTC.

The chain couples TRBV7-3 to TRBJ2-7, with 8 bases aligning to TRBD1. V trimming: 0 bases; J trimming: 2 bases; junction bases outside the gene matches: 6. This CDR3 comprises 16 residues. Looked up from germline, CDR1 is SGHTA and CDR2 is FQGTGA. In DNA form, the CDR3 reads TGTGCCAGCAGCTTAACGAGGACAGGGAGGACCTACGAGCAGTACTTC. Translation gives CASSLTRTGRTYEQYF.

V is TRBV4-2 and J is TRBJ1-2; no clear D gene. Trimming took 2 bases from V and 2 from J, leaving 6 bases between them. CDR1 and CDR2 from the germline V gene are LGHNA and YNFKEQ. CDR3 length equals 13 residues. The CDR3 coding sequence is TGTGCCAGCAGCCAACCCGGGAACTATGGCTACACCTTC. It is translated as CASSQPGNYGYTF.

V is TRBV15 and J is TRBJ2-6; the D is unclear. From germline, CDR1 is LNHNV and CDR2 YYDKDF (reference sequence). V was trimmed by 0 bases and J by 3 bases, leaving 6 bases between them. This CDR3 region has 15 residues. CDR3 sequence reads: CATSRDTFGANVLTF. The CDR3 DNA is TGTGCCACCAGCAGAGATACATTTGGGGCCAACGTCCTGACTTTC.

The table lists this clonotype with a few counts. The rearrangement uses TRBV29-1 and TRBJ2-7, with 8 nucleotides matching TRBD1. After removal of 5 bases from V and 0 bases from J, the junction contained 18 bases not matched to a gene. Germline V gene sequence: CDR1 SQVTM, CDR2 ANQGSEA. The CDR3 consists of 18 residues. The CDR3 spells CSVLRQGATGSSSYEQYF. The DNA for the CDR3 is TGCAGCGTTTTGCGGCAGGGGGCTACGGGGAGCAGCTCCTACGAGCAGTACTTC.

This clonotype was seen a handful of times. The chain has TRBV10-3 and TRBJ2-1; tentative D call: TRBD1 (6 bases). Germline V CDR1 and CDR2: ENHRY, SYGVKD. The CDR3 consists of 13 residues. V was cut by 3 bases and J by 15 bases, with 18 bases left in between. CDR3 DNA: TGTGCCATCAGTGATCACGGACTCGAAGGGGGGTTCTTC. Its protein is CAISDHGLEGGFF.

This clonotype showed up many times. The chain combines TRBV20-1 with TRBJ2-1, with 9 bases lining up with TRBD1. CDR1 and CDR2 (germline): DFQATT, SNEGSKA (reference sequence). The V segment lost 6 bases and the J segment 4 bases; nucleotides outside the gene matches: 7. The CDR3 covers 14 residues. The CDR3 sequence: CSARTDRGYNEQFF. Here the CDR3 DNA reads TGCAGTGCCCGGACGGACAGGGGTTACAATGAGCAGTTCTTC.

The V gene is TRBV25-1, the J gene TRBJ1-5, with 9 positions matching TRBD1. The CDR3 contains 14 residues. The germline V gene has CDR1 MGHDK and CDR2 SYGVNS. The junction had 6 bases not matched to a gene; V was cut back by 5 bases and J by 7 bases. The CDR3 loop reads CASSPGQGRQPQHF. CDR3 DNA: TGTGCCAGCAGTCCGGGACAGGGTAGGCAGCCCCAGCATTTT.

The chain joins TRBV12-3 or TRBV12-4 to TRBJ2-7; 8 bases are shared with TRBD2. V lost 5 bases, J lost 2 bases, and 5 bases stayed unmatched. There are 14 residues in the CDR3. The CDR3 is CASSPSGPTYEQYF. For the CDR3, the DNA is TGTGCCAGCAGTCCTAGCGGGCCAACCTACGAGCAGTACTTC.

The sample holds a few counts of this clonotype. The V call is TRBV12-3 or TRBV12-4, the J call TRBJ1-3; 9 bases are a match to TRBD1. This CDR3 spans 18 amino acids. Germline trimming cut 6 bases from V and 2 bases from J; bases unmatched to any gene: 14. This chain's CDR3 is CASSPEQLGQGTGNTIYF. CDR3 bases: TGTGCCAGCAGCCCTGAGCAGTTGGGACAGGGCACTGGAAACACCATATATTTT.

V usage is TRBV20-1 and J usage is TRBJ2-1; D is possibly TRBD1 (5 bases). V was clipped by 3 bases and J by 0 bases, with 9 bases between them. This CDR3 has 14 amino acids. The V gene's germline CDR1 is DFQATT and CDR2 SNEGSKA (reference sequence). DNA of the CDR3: TGCAGTGCTAGTTGGACATACTCCTACAATGAGCAGTTCTTC. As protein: CSASWTYSYNEQFF.

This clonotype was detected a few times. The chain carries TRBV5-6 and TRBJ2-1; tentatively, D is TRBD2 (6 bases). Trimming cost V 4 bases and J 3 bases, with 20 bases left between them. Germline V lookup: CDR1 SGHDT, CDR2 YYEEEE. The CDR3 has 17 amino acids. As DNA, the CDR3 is TGTGCCAGCAGCCATAAATTTCGGACTACCATCTACAATGAGCAGTTCTTC. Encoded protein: CASSHKFRTTIYNEQFF.

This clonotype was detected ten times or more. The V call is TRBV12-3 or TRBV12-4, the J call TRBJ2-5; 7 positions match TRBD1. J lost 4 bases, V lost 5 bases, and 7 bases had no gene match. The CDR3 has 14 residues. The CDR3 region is CASSPDRAVETQYF. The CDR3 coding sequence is TGTGCCAGCAGTCCAGACAGGGCCGTAGAGACCCAGTACTTC.

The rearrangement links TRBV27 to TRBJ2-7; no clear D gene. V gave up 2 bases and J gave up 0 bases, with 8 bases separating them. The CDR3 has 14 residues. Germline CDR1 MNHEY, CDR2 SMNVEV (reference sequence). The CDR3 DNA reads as TGTGCCAGCAGTTTACGGGCGACCTCCTACGAGCAGTACTTC. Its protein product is CASSLRATSYEQYF.

The CDR3 spells CASSSRDGGYGYTF. CDR3 DNA: TGTGCCAGCAGCTCGCGGGACGGAGGGTATGGCTACACCTTC. The V gene is TRBV7-9, the J gene TRBJ1-2; tentative D call: TRBD1 (5 bases). Between the trimmed V and J ends, which lost 4 bases and 5 bases, there was a span of 14 bases. Germline V lookup: CDR1 SEHNR, CDR2 FQNEAQ (reference sequence). CDR3 length: 14 amino acids.

CDR3 coding DNA: TGCGCCAGCAGCCAACTACTAGAGAGCTACGAGCAGTACTTC. This gives the protein CASSQLLESYEQYF. This chain joins TRBV4-1 and TRBJ2-7; maybe TRBD2 (5 bases). Germline V gene data show CDR1 as MGHRA and CDR2 as YSYEKL. This CDR3 contains 14 residues. Trimming cost V 2 bases and J 3 bases, with 11 bases left between them.

The CDR3 here is CASSRASGGPVGTQYF. The CDR3 DNA is TGTGCCAGCAGTCGCGCTAGCGGGGGCCCGGTAGGGACCCAGTACTTC. This rearrangement joins TRBV27 to TRBJ2-5; 10 nucleotides match TRBD2. Germline V gene sequence: CDR1 MNHEY, CDR2 SMNVEV (reference sequence). After removal of 5 bases from V and 7 bases from J, the junction contained 13 bases not matched to a gene. The CDR3 loop spans 16 amino acids.

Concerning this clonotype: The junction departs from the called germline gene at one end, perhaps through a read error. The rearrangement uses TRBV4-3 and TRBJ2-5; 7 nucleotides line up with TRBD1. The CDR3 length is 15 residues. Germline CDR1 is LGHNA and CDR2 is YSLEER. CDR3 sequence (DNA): TGCGCCAGAAGCCCTCAGACAGGGCTGGGGGAGACCCAGTACTTC. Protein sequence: CARSPQTGLGETQYF.

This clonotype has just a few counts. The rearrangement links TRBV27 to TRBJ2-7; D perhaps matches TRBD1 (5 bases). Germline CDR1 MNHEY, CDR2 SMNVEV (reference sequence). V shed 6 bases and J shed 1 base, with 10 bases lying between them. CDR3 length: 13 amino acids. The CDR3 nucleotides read TGTGCCAGCAGGGGGCGTTGGTCCTACGAGCAGTACTTC. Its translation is CASRGRWSYEQYF.

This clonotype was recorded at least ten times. The CDR3 coding sequence is TGTGCCACCAGCAGAGGGCAAGGAAATGAGGAGACCCAGTACTTC. Its protein product is CATSRGQGNEETQYF. V gene TRBV15 combines with J gene TRBJ2-5; D is uncertain. Germline V gene sequence: CDR1 LNHNV, CDR2 YYDKDF (reference sequence). V was clipped by 1 base and J by 5 bases, with 14 bases between them. The CDR3 contains 15 residues.

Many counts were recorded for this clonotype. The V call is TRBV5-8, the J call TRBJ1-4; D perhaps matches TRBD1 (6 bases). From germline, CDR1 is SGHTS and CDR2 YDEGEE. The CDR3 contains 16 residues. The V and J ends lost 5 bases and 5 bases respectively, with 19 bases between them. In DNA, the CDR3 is TGTGCCAGCAGTGTCGGGACATCGTCATCCAATGAAAAACTGTTTTTT. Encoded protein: CASSVGTSSSNEKLFF.

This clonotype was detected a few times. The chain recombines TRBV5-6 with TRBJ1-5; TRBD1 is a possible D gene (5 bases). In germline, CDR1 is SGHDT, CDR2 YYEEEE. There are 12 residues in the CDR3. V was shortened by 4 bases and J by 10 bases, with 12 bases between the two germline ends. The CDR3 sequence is CASSLRGSPQHF. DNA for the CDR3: TGTGCCAGCAGCCTCCGGGGCTCTCCCCAGCATTTT.

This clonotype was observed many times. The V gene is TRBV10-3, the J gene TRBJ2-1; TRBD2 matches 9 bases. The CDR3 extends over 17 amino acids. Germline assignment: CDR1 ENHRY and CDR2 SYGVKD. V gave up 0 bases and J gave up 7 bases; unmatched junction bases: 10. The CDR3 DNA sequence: TGTGCCATCAGTGAGTCCAGGGAGCGGGAGGCCTGGAATGAGCAGTTCTTC. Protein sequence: CAISESREREAWNEQFF.

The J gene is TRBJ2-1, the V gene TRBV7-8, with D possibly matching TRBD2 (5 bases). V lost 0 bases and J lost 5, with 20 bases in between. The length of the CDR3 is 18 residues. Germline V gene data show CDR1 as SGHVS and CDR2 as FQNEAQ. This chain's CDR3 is CASSLAPAALSGHNEQFF. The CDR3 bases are TGTGCCAGCAGCTTAGCCCCAGCGGCACTCTCGGGCCACAATGAGCAGTTCTTC.